These T cell receptor beta chains were read from a single sample in a study of OX40 agonist ivuxolimab in advanced cancers. Profiling relied on immunoSEQ multiplex PCR, and the TCRdb table lists in-frame clones only, not all of them. The profile shows about 36,000 clones, around 89% of them singletons. This material consisted of CD4+ or CD8+ T cells sorted from blood, taken in a trial of the OX40 agonist ivuxolimab. The source is an adult with an advanced solid tumor such as melanoma, head and neck, liver or kidney cancer. CDR3s include the opening cysteine and the closing phenylalanine or tryptophan. D genes are given only for firm matches. Clone size is shown for a subset of rows, as once, few, many or a class of expanded clone.

size: -; J: TRBJ1-2; V: TRBV28; D: TRBD1; CDR3: CASSRDSLPNYGYTF; DNA: TGTGCCAGCAGCCGGGACAGTCTCCCTAACTATGGCTACACCTTC
size: -; J: TRBJ2-7; V: TRBV28; D: -; CDR3: CASSFQLGTQLQTYEQYF; DNA: TGTGCCAGCAGTTTCCAACTCGGAACCCAACTACAGACCTACGAGCAGTACTTC
size: -; J: TRBJ2-5; V: TRBV4-2; D: -; CDR3: CASSQDVGRGAETQYF; DNA: TGTGCCAGCAGCCAAGATGTTGGCAGGGGAGCAGAGACCCAGTACTTC
size: -; J: TRBJ2-1; V: TRBV19; D: -; CDR3: CASSITGNNEQFF; DNA: TGTGCCAGTAGTATAACAGGAAACAATGAGCAGTTCTTC
size: -; J: TRBJ2-6; V: TRBV7-9; D: TRBD1; CDR3: CASSGTTGAGANVLTF; DNA: TGTGCCAGCAGCGGAACGACAGGGGCTGGGGCCAACGTCCTGACTTTC
size: -; J: TRBJ2-5; V: TRBV19; D: -; CDR3: CASSVGIVPQYF; DNA: TGTGCCAGTAGTGTTGGCATAGTTCCCCAGTACTTC
size: -; J: TRBJ1-5; V: TRBV28; D: TRBD1; CDR3: CASSLQTGALNQPQHF; DNA: TGTGCCAGCAGTTTACAGACAGGGGCTCTCAATCAGCCCCAGCATTTT
size: -; J: TRBJ1-4; V: TRBV5-5; D: TRBD1; CDR3: CASRKTGTNEKLFF; DNA: TGTGCCAGCAGAAAGACAGGGACTAATGAAAAACTGTTTTTT
size: once; J: TRBJ2-1; V: TRBV27; D: TRBD2; CDR3: CASAPQLAGYNEQFF; DNA: TGTGCCAGTGCACCCCAACTAGCGGGGTACAATGAGCAGTTCTTC
size: once; J: TRBJ1-2; V: TRBV2; D: -; CDR3: CASSEGYGYTF; DNA: TGTGCCAGCAGTGAGGGGTATGGCTACACCTTC
size: -; J: TRBJ2-2; V: TRBV28; D: -; CDR3: CASSSSSLGELFF; DNA: TGTGCCAGCAGCTCTAGTAGTCTCGGGGAGCTGTTTTTT
size: -; J: TRBJ2-2; V: TRBV27; D: -; CDR3: CASRGWGAGTGELFF; DNA: TGTGCCAGCAGGGGGTGGGGGGCTGGCACCGGGGAGCTGTTTTTT
size: -; J: TRBJ2-3; V: TRBV6-5; D: TRBD2; CDR3: CASSYSAGGVTQYF; DNA: TGTGCCAGCAGTTACTCAGCGGGAGGCGTTACGCAGTATTTT
size: -; J: TRBJ2-5; V: TRBV13; D: TRBD2; CDR3: CASSLAGTRYEETQYF; DNA: TGTGCCAGCAGCTTAGCAGGGACTAGATATGAAGAGACCCAGTACTTC
size: -; J: TRBJ2-7; V: TRBV27; D: TRBD1; CDR3: CASSPGQGYEQYF; DNA: TGTGCCAGCAGCCCGGGACAGGGATACGAGCAGTACTTC
size: -; J: TRBJ1-5; V: TRBV19; D: -; CDR3: CASSIEQISNQPQHF; DNA: TGTGCCAGTAGTATAGAGCAGATAAGCAATCAGCCCCAGCATTTT
size: -; J: TRBJ1-2; V: TRBV27; D: -; CDR3: CATYGPYGYTF; DNA: TGTGCCACCTACGGGCCCTATGGCTACACCTTC
size: -; J: TRBJ2-7; V: TRBV7-2; D: TRBD2; CDR3: CASSLVGAGGLSSYEQYF; DNA: TGTGCCAGCAGCTTAGTCGGCGCGGGAGGCCTGAGCTCCTACGAGCAGTACTTC
size: -; J: TRBJ2-7; V: TRBV15; D: -; CDR3: CATSGVRDIYEQYF; DNA: TGTGCCACCTCGGGGGTCAGGGATATCTACGAGCAGTACTTC
size: -; J: TRBJ2-7; V: TRBV4-2; D: TRBD2; CDR3: CASSLTLAGGPDEQYF; DNA: TGTGCCAGCAGCCTAACCCTAGCGGGAGGGCCGGACGAGCAGTACTTC
size: -; J: TRBJ2-2; V: TRBV9; D: -; CDR3: CASNPSSGELFF; DNA: TGTGCCAGCAACCCTTCTTCCGGGGAGCTGTTTTTT
size: once; J: TRBJ2-1; V: TRBV13; D: -; CDR3: CASSTLLASPEQFF; DNA: TGTGCCAGCAGCACCCTACTAGCTTCTCCTGAGCAGTTCTTC
size: -; J: TRBJ2-1; V: TRBV27; D: -; CDR3: CASSPPGRYNEQFF; DNA: TGTGCCAGCAGTCCACCAGGGCGGTACAATGAGCAGTTCTTC
size: -; J: TRBJ2-1; V: TRBV19; D: TRBD2; CDR3: CASSMTSGAPNEQFF; DNA: TGTGCCAGTAGTATGACTAGCGGGGCCCCCAATGAGCAGTTCTTC
size: -; J: TRBJ2-1; V: TRBV9; D: TRBD2; CDR3: CASSSSLGLAGPYNEQFF; DNA: TGTGCCAGCAGTTCCTCCCTCGGGCTAGCGGGCCCCTACAATGAGCAGTTCTTC
size: -; J: TRBJ2-1; V: TRBV6-1; D: -; CDR3: CASSAQGEQFF; DNA: TGTGCCAGCAGTGCCCAGGGGGAGCAGTTCTTC
size: -; J: TRBJ2-5; V: TRBV9; D: -; CDR3: CASSVAPQGGETQYF; DNA: TGTGCCAGCAGCGTAGCCCCGCAGGGTGGGGAGACCCAGTACTTC
size: -; J: TRBJ2-2; V: TRBV25-1; D: TRBD2; CDR3: CASSDPGLEDTGELFF; DNA: TGTGCCAGCAGTGATCCGGGACTAGAAGACACCGGGGAGCTGTTTTTT
size: -; J: TRBJ2-2; V: TRBV7-9; D: -; CDR3: CASSLDLGPGELFF; DNA: TGTGCCAGCAGCTTAGATTTGGGCCCCGGGGAGCTGTTTTTT
size: -; J: TRBJ2-7; V: TRBV9; D: TRBD2; CDR3: CASSVTELAGLYEQYF; DNA: TGTGCCAGCAGCGTCACCGAACTAGCGGGACTCTACGAGCAGTACTTC
size: -; J: TRBJ2-7; V: TRBV28; D: TRBD1; CDR3: CASSLSQGAYRNEQYF; DNA: TGTGCCAGCAGTTTATCTCAGGGGGCGTATAGGAACGAGCAGTACTTC
size: -; J: TRBJ2-5; V: TRBV5-8; D: TRBD2; CDR3: CASSLWLAGVTEETQYF; DNA: TGTGCCAGCAGCTTGTGGCTAGCGGGAGTTACTGAGGAGACCCAGTACTTC
size: once; J: TRBJ2-7; V: TRBV4-1; D: -; CDR3: CASSQVLGYSYEQYF; DNA: TGCGCCAGCAGCCAAGTTCTAGGCTACTCCTACGAGCAGTACTTC
size: -; J: TRBJ2-5; V: TRBV7-3; D: -; CDR3: CASSFGYGLETQYF; DNA: TGTGCCAGCAGCTTCGGATATGGATTGGAGACCCAGTACTTC
size: -; J: TRBJ2-7; V: TRBV27; D: -; CDR3: CASSLSGLYEQYF; DNA: TGTGCCAGCAGTTTGTCAGGGCTCTACGAGCAGTACTTC
size: -; J: TRBJ2-3; V: TRBV28; D: -; CDR3: CASSLLSGSTDTQYF; DNA: TGTGCCAGCAGTTTATTGAGCGGAAGCACAGATACGCAGTATTTT
size: -; J: TRBJ2-1; V: TRBV7-2; D: -; CDR3: CASSLAWSSYNEQFF; DNA: TGTGCCAGCAGCTTAGCCTGGAGCTCCTACAATGAGCAGTTCTTC
size: -; J: TRBJ2-3; V: TRBV9; D: TRBD2; CDR3: CASSALAVSTDTQYF; DNA: TGTGCCAGCAGCGCACTAGCGGTAAGCACAGATACGCAGTATTTT
size: -; J: TRBJ2-1; V: TRBV19; D: TRBD2; CDR3: CASSGGASGRARPFYNEQFF; DNA: TGTGCCAGTAGCGGCGGTGCGAGCGGGAGGGCCCGGCCCTTCTACAATGAGCAGTTCTTC
size: -; J: TRBJ2-2; V: TRBV10-3; D: -; CDR3: CAISEGGTNTGELFF; DNA: TGTGCCATCAGTGAGGGCGGGACGAACACCGGGGAGCTGTTTTTT
size: -; J: TRBJ1-2; V: TRBV10-1; D: TRBD1; CDR3: CASSGEDRGQGYGYTF; DNA: TGCGCCAGCAGTGGGGAAGACAGGGGGCAAGGCTATGGCTACACCTTC
size: once; J: TRBJ2-1; V: TRBV4-3; D: -; CDR3: CASSQDRVSPNNEQFF; DNA: TGCGCCAGCAGCCAAGATAGGGTTAGCCCCAACAATGAGCAGTTCTTC
size: -; J: TRBJ2-1; V: TRBV6-6; D: TRBD2; CDR3: CASSWTGGNEQFF; DNA: TGTGCCAGCAGTTGGACCGGGGGGAATGAGCAGTTCTTC
size: -; J: TRBJ2-2; V: TRBV9; D: -; CDR3: CASSATSPGELFF; DNA: TGTGCCAGCAGCGCGACGTCCCCCGGGGAGCTGTTTTTT
size: -; J: TRBJ2-7; V: TRBV6-5; D: TRBD2; CDR3: CASTDTGLAGHEQYF; DNA: TGTGCCAGCACTGATACGGGACTAGCGGGACACGAGCAGTACTTC
size: once; J: TRBJ1-2; V: TRBV13; D: -; CDR3: CASSKEVCGYTF; DNA: TGTGCCAGCAGCAAAGAAGTTTGTGGCTACACCTTC
size: -; J: TRBJ2-2; V: TRBV7-3; D: -; CDR3: CASSPGGLTGELFF; DNA: TGTGCCAGCAGCCCAGGGGGACTCACCGGGGAGCTGTTTTTT
size: -; J: TRBJ2-5; V: TRBV9; D: -; CDR3: CASSVSTGFMSQETQYF; DNA: TGTGCCAGCAGCGTAAGCACGGGATTTATGTCTCAAGAGACCCAGTACTTC
size: -; J: TRBJ2-7; V: TRBV28; D: TRBD2; CDR3: CASSSLLAGGPGEQYF; DNA: TGTGCCAGCAGTTCCCTACTAGCGGGAGGGCCTGGGGAGCAGTACTTC
size: few; J: TRBJ2-2; V: TRBV28; D: TRBD1; CDR3: CASSLGQGAREDTGELFF; DNA: TGTGCCAGCAGTTTGGGGCAGGGGGCCCGCGAGGACACCGGGGAGCTGTTTTTT
size: medium-sized; J: TRBJ2-7; V: TRBV7-8; D: -; CDR3: CASSRYQGPSGEQYF; DNA: TGTGCCAGCAGTCGTTACCAGGGCCCCTCGGGGGAGCAGTACTTC
size: -; J: TRBJ2-2; V: TRBV11-3; D: -; CDR3: CASSPYMAGELFF; DNA: TGTGCCAGCAGCCCTTATATGGCCGGGGAGCTGTTTTTT
size: -; J: TRBJ2-7; V: TRBV27; D: -; CDR3: CASSLSSLSFSYEQYF; DNA: TGTGCCAGCAGTTTATCAAGCCTATCCTTCTCCTACGAGCAGTACTTC
size: -; J: TRBJ2-1; V: TRBV27; D: TRBD2; CDR3: CASSSLSGRSYNEQFF; DNA: TGTGCCAGCAGTTCCCTTAGCGGGAGGTCCTACAATGAGCAGTTCTTC
size: medium-sized; J: TRBJ2-7; V: TRBV15; D: TRBD1; CDR3: CATSRAGQTDEQYF; DNA: TGTGCCACCAGCAGAGCGGGACAGACGGACGAGCAGTACTTC
size: -; J: TRBJ2-7; V: TRBV27; D: TRBD1; CDR3: CASSRGTGWEQYF; DNA: TGTGCCAGCAGTAGGGGGACAGGGTGGGAGCAGTACTTC
size: -; J: TRBJ2-1; V: TRBV27; D: TRBD2; CDR3: CASSTLYRAGAGNEQFF; DNA: TGTGCCAGCAGTACCCTCTATCGAGCGGGAGCGGGCAATGAGCAGTTCTTC